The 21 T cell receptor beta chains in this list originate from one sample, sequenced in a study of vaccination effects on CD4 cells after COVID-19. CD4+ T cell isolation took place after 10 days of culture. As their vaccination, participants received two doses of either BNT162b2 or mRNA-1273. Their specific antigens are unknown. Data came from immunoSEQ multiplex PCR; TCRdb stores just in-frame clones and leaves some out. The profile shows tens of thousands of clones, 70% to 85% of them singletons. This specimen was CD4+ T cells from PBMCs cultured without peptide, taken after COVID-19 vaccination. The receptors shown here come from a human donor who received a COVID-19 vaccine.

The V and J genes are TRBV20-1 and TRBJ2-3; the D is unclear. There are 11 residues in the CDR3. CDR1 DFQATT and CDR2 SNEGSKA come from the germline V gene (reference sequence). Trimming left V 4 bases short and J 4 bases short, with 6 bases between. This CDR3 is CSAKAADTQYF. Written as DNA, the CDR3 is TGCAGTGCTAAGGCTGCAGATACGCAGTATTTT.

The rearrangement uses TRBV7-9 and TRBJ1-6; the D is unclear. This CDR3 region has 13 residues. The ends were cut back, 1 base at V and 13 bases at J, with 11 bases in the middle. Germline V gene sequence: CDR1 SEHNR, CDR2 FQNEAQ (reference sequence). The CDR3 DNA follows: TGTGCCAGCAGCTTAGATGGGCGTGACCCCCTCCACTTT. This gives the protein CASSLDGRDPLHF.

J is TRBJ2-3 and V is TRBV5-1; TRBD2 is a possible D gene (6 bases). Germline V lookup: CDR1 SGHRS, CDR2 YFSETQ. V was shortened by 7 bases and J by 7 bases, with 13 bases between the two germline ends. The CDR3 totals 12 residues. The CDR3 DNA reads TGCGCCAGCTCCCCGGAGGGACATACGCAGTATTTT. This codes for CASSPEGHTQYF. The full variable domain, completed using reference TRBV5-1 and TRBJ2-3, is KAGVTQTPRYLIKTRGQQVTLSCSPISGHRSVSWYQQTPGQGLQFLFEYFSETQRNKGNFPGRFSGRQFSNSRSEMNVSTLELGDSALYLCASSPEGHTQYFGPGTRLTVL.

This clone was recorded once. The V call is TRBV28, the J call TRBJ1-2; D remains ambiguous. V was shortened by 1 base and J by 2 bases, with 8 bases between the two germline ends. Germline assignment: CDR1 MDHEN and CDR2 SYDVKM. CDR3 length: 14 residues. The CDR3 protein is CASSLFHNNYGYTF. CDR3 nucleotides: TGTGCCAGCAGTTTATTCCACAACAACTATGGCTACACCTTC.

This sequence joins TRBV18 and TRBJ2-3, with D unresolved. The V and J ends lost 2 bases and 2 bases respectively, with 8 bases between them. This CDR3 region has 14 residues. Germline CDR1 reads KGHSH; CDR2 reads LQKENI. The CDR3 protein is CASSPSPPTDTQYF. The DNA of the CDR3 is TGTGCCAGCTCACCATCGCCGCCCACAGATACGCAGTATTTT.

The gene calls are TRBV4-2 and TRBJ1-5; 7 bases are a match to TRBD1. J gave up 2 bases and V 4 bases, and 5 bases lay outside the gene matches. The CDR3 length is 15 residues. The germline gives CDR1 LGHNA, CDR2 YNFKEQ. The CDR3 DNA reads TGTGCCAGCAGCCCTGACGGACAGGGCAATCAGCCCCAGCATTTT. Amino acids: CASSPDGQGNQPQHF.

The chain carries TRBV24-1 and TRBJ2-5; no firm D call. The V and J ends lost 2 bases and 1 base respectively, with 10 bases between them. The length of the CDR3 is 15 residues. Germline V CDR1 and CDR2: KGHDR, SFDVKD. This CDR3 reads CATSDSGIFQETQYF. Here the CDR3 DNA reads TGTGCCACCAGTGATTCCGGTATCTTCCAAGAGACCCAGTACTTC.

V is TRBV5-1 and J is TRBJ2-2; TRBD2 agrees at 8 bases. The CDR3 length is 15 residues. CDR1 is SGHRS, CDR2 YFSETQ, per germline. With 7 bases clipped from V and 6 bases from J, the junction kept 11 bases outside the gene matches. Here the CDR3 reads CASHPRAGDPGELFF. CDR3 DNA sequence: TGCGCCAGCCATCCTAGAGCGGGGGATCCCGGGGAGCTGTTTTTT.

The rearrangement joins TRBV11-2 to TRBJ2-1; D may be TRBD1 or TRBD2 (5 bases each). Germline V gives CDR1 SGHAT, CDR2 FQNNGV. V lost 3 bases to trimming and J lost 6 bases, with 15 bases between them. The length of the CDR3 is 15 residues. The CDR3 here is CASSLGRDVGNEQFF. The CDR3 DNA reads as TGTGCCAGCAGCTTGGGCAGGGACGTAGGCAATGAGCAGTTCTTC.

Written as DNA, the CDR3 is TGTGCCAGCAGCTTAGGTCAAGTCGCGCAGTATTTT. It is translated as CASSLGQVAQYF. The genes are TRBV7-2 and TRBJ2-3; D gene uncertain. V lost 1 base and J lost 10, with 9 bases in between. There are 12 residues in the CDR3. In germline, CDR1 is SGHTA, CDR2 FQGNSA. Looking up the rest from reference TRBV7-2 and TRBJ2-3 gives the full variable domain: GAGVSQSPSNKVTEKGKDVELRCDPISGHTALYWYRQSLGQGLEFLIYFQGNSAPDKSGLPSDRFSAERTGGSVSTLTIQRTQQEDSAVYLCASSLGQVAQYFGPGTRLTVL.

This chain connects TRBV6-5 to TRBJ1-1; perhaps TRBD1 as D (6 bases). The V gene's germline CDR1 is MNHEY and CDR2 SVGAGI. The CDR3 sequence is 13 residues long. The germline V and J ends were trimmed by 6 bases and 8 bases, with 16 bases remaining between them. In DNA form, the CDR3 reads TGTGCCAGCAGCCTACCTGCAGGGGCGGAAGCTTTCTTT. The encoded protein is CASSLPAGAEAFF.

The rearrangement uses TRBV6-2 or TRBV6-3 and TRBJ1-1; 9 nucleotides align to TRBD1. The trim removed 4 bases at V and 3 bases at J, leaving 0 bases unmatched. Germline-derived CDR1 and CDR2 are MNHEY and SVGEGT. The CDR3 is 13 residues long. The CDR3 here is CASSWTGDTEAFF. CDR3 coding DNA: TGTGCCAGCAGTTGGACAGGGGACACTGAAGCTTTCTTT.

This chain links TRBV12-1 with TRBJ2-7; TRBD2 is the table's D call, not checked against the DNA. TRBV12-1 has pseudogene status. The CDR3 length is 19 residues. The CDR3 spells CASSFWRLAGGLRTYEQYV. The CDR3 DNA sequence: TGTGCCAGCAGCTTTTGGCGGCTAGCGGGGGGTTTAAGGACCTACGAGCAGTACGTC.

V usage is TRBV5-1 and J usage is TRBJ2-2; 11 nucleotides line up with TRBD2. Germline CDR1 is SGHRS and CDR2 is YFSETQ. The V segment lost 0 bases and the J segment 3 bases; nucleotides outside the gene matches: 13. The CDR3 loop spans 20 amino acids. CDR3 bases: TGCGCCAGCAGCTTGGAGGGGCTAGCGGGGGGCGCCTCTTACACCGGGGAGCTGTTTTTT. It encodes CASSLEGLAGGASYTGELFF.

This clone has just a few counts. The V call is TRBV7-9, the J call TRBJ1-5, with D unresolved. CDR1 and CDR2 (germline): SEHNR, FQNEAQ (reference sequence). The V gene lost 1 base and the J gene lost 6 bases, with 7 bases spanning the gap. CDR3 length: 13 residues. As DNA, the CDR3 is TGTGCCAGCAGCTTAGGAGGGAGTCAGCCCCAGCATTTT. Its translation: CASSLGGSQPQHF.

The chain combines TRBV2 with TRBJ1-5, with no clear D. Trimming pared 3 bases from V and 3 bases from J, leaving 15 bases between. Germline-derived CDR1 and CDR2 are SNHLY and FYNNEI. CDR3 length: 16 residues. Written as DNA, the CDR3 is TGTGCCAGCAGTGAGGACGCCTGGAGTGACAATCAGCCCCAGCATTTT. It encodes CASSEDAWSDNQPQHF. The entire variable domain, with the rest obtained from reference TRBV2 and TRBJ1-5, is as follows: EPEVTQTPSHQVTQMGQEVILRCVPISNHLYFYWYRQILGQKVEFLVSFYNNEISEKSEIFDDQFSVERPDGSNFTLKIRSTKLEDSAMYFCASSEDAWSDNQPQHFGDGTRLSIL.

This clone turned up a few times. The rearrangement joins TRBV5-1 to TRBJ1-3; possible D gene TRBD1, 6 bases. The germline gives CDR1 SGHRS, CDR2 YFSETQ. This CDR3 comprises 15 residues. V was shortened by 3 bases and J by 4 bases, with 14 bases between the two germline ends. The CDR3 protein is CASSSDRLGGNTIYF. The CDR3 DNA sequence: TGCGCCAGCAGCTCCGACAGGTTAGGGGGAAACACCATATATTTT.

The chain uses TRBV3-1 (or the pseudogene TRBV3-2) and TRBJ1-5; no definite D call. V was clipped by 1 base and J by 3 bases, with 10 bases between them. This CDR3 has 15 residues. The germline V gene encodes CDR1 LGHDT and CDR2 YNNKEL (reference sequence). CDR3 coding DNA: TGTGCCAGCAGCCAAGGAACAGTATACAATCAGCCCCAGCATTTT. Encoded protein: CASSQGTVYNQPQHF.

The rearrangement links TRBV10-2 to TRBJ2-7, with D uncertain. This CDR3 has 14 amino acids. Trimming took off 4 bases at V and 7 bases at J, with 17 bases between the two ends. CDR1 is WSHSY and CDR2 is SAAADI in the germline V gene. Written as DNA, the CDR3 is TGCGCCAGCAGTGGAATATCTGGTCTGGGTGAGCAGTACGTC. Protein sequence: CASSGISGLGEQYV.

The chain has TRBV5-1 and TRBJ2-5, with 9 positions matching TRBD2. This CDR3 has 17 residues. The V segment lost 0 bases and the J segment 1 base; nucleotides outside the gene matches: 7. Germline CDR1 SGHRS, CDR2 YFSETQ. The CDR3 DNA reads TGCGCCAGCAGCTTGGCCGGAGTAGCGGGGGCCCAAGAGACCCAGTACTTC. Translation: CASSLAGVAGAQETQYF.

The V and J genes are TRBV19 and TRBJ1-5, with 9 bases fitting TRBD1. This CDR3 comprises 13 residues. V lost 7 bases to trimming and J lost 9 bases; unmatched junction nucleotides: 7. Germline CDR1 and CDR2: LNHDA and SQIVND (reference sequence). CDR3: CASTNRGHPPQHF. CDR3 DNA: TGTGCCAGTACTAACAGGGGGCACCCGCCCCAGCATTTT.